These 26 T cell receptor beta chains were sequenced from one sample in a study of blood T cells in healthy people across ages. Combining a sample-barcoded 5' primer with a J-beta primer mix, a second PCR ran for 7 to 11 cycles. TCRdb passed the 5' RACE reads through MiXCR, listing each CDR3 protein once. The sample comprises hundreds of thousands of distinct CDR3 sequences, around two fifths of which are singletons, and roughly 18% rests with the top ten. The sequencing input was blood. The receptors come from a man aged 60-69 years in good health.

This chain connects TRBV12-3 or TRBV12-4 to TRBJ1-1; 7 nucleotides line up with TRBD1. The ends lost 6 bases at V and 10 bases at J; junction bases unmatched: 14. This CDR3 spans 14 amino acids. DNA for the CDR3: TGTGCCAGCAGCCCAATCGACAGGGCGGGTGTAGCTTTCTTT. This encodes CASSPIDRAGVAFF.

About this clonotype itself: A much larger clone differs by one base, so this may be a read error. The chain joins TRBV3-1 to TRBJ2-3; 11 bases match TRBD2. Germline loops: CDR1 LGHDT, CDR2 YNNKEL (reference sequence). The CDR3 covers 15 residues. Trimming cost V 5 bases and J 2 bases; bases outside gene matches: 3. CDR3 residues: CASSLTSGATDTQYF. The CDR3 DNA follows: TGTGCCAGCAGCTTGACTAGCGGGGCCACAGATACGCAGTATTTT.

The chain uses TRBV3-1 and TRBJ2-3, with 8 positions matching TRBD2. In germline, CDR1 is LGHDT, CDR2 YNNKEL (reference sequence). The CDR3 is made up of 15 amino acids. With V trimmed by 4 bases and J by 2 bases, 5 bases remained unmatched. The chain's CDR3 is CASSRRGGHTDTQYF. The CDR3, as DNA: TGTGCCAGCAGCCGTCGCGGGGGGCACACAGATACGCAGTATTTT.

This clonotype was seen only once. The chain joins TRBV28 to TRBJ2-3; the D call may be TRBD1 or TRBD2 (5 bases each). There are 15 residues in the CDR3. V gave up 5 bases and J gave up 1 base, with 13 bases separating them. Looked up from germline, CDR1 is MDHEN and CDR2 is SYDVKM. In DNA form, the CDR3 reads TGTGCCAGCAGTCAGGGACCCAGACGCACAGATACGCAGTATTTT. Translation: CASSQGPRRTDTQYF. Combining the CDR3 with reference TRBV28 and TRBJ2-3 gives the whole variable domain DVKVTQSSRYLVKRTGEKVFLECVQDMDHENMFWYRQDPGLGLRLIYFSYDVKMKEKGDIPEGYSVSREKKERFSLILESASTNQTSMYLCASSQGPRRTDTQYFGPGTRLTVL.

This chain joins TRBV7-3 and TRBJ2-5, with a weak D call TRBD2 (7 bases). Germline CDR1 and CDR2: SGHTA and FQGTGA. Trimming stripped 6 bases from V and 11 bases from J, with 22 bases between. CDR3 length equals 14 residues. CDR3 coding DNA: TGTGCCAGCAGTCCGACTGGGGGGGACAATGAGCAGTACTTC. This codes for CASSPTGGDNEQYF.

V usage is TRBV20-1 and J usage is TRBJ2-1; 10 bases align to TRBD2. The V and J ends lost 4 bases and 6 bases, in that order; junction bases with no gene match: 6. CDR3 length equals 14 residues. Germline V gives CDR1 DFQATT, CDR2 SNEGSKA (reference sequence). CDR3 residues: CSANQRGGLNEQFF. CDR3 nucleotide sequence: TGCAGTGCTAACCAGCGGGGGGGCCTCAATGAGCAGTTCTTC.

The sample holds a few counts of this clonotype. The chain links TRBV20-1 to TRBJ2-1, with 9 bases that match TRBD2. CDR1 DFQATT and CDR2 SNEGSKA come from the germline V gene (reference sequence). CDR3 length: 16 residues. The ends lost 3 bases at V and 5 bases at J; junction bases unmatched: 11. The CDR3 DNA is TGCAGTGCTAGCCCTAGCGGGGCCCCGGGGCACAATGAGCAGTTCTTC. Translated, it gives CSASPSGAPGHNEQFF.

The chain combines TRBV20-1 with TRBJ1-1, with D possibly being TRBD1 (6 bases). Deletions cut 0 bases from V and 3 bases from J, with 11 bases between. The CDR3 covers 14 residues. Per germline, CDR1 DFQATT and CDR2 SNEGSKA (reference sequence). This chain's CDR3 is CSAREEGVDTEAFF. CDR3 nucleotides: TGCAGTGCTAGAGAGGAGGGGGTGGACACTGAAGCTTTCTTT.

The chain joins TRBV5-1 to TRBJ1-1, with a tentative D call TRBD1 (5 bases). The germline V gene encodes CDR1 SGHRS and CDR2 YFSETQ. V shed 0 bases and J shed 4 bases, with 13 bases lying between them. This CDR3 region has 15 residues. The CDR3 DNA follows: TGCGCCAGCAGCTTGGGACAGCTGATCTCCACTGAAGCTTTCTTT. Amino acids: CASSLGQLISTEAFF.

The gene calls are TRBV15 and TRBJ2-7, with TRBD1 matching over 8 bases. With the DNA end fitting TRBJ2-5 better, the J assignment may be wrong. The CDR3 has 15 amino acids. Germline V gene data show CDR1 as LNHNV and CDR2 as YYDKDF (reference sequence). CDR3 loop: CATSREITGGETQYF. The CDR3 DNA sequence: TGTGCCACCAGCAGAGAAATAACAGGGGGAGAGACCCAGTACTTC.

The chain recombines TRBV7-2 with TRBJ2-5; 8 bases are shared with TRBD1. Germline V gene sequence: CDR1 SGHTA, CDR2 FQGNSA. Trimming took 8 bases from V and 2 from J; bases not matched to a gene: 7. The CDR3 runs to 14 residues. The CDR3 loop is CASAIDRGQETQYF. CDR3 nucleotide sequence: TGTGCCAGCGCAATCGACAGGGGTCAAGAGACCCAGTACTTC.

The CDR3 region has the DNA TGCAGTGCTAGGGATCTCGGACTGGGTAATTCACCCCTCCACTTT. Translating gives CSARDLGLGNSPLHF. The rearrangement uses TRBV20-1 and TRBJ1-6, with D unclear. V was cut by 3 bases and J by 6 bases, with 15 bases left in between. Germline CDR1 and CDR2: DFQATT and SNEGSKA (reference sequence). This CDR3 comprises 15 residues.

In DNA, the CDR3 is TGTGCCAGCAGTTTGGGCGCCCCGTACAATGAGCAGTTCTTC. It yields the protein CASSLGAPYNEQFF. The chain employs TRBV12-3 or TRBV12-4 and TRBJ2-1; D gene uncertain. The CDR3 runs 14 residues. V was shortened by 3 bases and J by 4 bases, with 10 bases between the two germline ends.

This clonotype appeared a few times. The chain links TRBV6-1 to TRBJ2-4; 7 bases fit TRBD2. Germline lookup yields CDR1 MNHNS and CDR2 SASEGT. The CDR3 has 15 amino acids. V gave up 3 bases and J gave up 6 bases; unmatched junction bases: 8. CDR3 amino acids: CASSDVVREGNIQYF. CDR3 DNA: TGTGCCAGCAGTGATGTTGTCAGGGAGGGAAACATTCAGTACTTC.

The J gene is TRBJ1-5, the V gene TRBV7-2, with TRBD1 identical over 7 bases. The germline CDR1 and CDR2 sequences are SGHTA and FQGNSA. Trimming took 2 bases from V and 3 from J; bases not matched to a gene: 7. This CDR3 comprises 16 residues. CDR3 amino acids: CASSLSATGPNQPQHF. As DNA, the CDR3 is TGTGCCAGCAGCTTATCCGCGACAGGGCCCAATCAGCCCCAGCATTTT.

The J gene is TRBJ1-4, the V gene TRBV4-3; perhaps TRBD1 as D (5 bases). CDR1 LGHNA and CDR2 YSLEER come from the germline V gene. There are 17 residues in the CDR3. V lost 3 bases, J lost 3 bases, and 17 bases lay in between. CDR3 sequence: CASSQTDTRASNEKLFF. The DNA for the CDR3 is TGCGCCAGCAGCCAGACGGACACGAGGGCTTCTAATGAAAAACTGTTTTTT.

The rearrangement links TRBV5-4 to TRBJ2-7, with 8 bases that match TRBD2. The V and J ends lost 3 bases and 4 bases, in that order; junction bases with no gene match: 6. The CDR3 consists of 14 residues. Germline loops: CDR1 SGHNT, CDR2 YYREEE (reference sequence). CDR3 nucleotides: TGTGCCAGCAGCTCAGCCGGGACTAGTTACGAGCAGTACTTC. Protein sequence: CASSSAGTSYEQYF. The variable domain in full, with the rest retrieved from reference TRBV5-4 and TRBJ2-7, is ETGVTQSPTHLIKTRGQQVTLRCSSQSGHNTVSWYQQALGQGPQFIFQYYREEENGRGNFPPRFSGLQFPNYSSELNVNALELDDSALYLCASSSAGTSYEQYFGPGTRLTVT.

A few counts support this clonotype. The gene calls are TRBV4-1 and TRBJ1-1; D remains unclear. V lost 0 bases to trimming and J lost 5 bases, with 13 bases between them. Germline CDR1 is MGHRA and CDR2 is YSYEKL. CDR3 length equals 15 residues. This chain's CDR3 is CASSQDTLGRTEAFF. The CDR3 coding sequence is TGCGCCAGCAGCCAAGATACATTGGGTAGGACTGAAGCTTTCTTT.

The CDR3 DNA follows: TGTGCCAGCAGCTCACCGGACAGGGGGAATGAGCAGTTCTTC. The encoded protein is CASSSPDRGNEQFF. The V and J genes are TRBV6-2 or TRBV6-3 and TRBJ2-1; 10 bases line up with TRBD1. CDR3 length equals 14 residues. V gave up 6 bases and J gave up 7 bases; unmatched junction bases: 6. Germline loops: CDR1 MNHEY, CDR2 SVGEGT.

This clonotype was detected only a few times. The CDR3 region is CASSRKGTGVGSYNSPLHF. The DNA for the CDR3 is TGCGCCAGCAGCCGGAAAGGGACAGGGGTAGGCTCCTATAATTCACCCCTCCACTTT. V usage is TRBV4-3 and J usage is TRBJ1-6; 10 bases match TRBD1. The CDR3 is made up of 19 amino acids. Losses at the gene ends were 4 bases for V and 0 bases for J; bases not matched to a gene: 9. Germline V gene lookup returns CDR1 LGHNA and CDR2 YSLEER.

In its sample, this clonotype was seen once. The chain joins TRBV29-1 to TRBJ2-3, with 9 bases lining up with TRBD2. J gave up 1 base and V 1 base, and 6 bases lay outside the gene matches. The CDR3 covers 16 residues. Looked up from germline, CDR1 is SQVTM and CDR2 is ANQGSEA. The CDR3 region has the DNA TGCAGCGTTGAAGGGGTAGAGCGGGGGGGCACAGATACGCAGTATTTT. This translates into CSVEGVERGGTDTQYF.

CDR3 region: CASSLDRDSNQPQHF. Written as DNA, the CDR3 is TGTGCCAGCAGCCTTGACAGAGATAGCAATCAGCCCCAGCATTTT. The chain links TRBV7-2 to TRBJ1-5; weak D call: TRBD1 (5 bases). V lost 5 bases and J 0 bases, leaving 11 bases between the germline ends. Germline-derived CDR1 and CDR2 are SGHTA and FQGNSA. The CDR3 loop spans 15 amino acids. The full variable domain, rest sourced from reference TRBV7-2 and TRBJ1-5, is GAGVSQSPSNKVTEKGKDVELRCDPISGHTALYWYRQSLGQGLEFLIYFQGNSAPDKSGLPSDRFSAERTGGSVSTLTIQRTQQEDSAVYLCASSLDRDSNQPQHFGDGTRLSIL.

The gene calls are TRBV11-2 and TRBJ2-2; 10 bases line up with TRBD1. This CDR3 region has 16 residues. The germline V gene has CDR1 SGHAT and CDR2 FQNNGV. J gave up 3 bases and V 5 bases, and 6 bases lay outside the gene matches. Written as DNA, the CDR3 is TGTGCCAGCAGCAAGGACAGGGGGAGGTACACCGGGGAGCTGTTTTTT. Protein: CASSKDRGRYTGELFF.

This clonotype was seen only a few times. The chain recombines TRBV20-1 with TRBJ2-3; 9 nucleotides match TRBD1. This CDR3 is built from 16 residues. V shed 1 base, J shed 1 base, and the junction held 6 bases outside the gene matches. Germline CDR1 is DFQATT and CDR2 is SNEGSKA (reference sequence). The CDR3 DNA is TGCAGTGCTAGAGGCCCGGGACAGGGACGCACAGATACGCAGTATTTT. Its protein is CSARGPGQGRTDTQYF.

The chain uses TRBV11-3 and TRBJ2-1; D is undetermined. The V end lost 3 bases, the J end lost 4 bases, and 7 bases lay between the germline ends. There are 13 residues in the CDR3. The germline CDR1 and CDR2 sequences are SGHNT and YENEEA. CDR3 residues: CASSFAAYNEQFF. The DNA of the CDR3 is TGTGCCAGCAGCTTTGCGGCGTACAATGAGCAGTTCTTC.

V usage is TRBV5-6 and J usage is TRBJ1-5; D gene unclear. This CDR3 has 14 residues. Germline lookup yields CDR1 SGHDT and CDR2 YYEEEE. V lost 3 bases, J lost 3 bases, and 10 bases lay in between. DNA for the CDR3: TGTGCCAGCAGCTCCGGGTTACTCAATCAGCCCCAGCATTTT. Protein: CASSSGLLNQPQHF.